In its sample, the clone carrying this TCR beta chain was seen many times. The antigen is not known. The data are from a study of T cells after yellow fever vaccination. The 5'RACE template-switching step produced TCR cDNA and added a universal primer site and UMIs. TCRdb called the 5' RACE reads again in MiXCR, with one record for every CDR3 protein. This table has a few hundred thousand distinct CDR3 sequences, 3.6% appearing once. The germline V gene encodes CDR1 ENHRY and CDR2 SYGVKD. Trimming took 0 bases from V and 2 from J, leaving 14 bases between them. CDR3 size: 16 residues. Notes on the study in general: A weaker secondary response peaked on day 5, the primary on day 15. Re-detected after boosting: most primary clones, more than 95% of CD4 and about 85% of CD8. Abundant contaminating clonotypes from the bulk population could appear in FACS-sorted repertoires.

The starting material was PBMCs, obtained on the day of the yellow fever booster vaccination. This receptor was identified in a man aged 18-30 years who received the YFV17D yellow fever vaccine. The chain combines TRBV10-3 with TRBJ2-7; D might be TRBD2 (5 bases). CDR3: CAISESGVDSPYEQYF. CDR3 sequence (DNA): TGTGCCATCAGTGAGTCTGGGGTGGACTCGCCCTACGAGCAGTACTTC.